This paragraph covers one T cell receptor beta chain sequence. What it recognizes is unknown. Sequencing of TCR beta was performed on blood CD8+ and CD4+ T cells. Controls were age- and sex-matched healthy donors. The CDR3 length is 15 residues. With 6 bases removed from V and 3 bases from J, the gap between germline ends came to 16 bases. These data belong to a study of CD8 T cells in Susac syndrome. Study conclusions and caveats: The relatively small number of individuals in the TCR sequencing and HLA analysis was acknowledged by the study.

RNA was extracted with the RNeasy kit, and a quantity of about 0.5 to 1 ug was reverse transcribed using random hexamers. immunoSEQ multiplex PCR amplified TCR beta CDR3 across 54 Vbeta, 13 Jbeta. TCRdb recomputed calls from the immunoSEQ multiplex PCR reads with MiXCR, one row per CDR3 protein. The repertoire consists of about 22,000 distinct CDR3 sequences, with 90% to 95% occurring once and the leading ten covering 0.25% to 0.3%. V usage is TRBV12-3 or TRBV12-4 and J usage is TRBJ2-3, with unresolved D. The TCR comes from a human donor in good health. The source material was CD8+ T cells from PBMCs. The CDR3 DNA follows: TGTGCCAGCAGCCGTGACTGTTTCGGAACAGATACGCAGTATTTT. It specifies CASSRDCFGTDTQYF.